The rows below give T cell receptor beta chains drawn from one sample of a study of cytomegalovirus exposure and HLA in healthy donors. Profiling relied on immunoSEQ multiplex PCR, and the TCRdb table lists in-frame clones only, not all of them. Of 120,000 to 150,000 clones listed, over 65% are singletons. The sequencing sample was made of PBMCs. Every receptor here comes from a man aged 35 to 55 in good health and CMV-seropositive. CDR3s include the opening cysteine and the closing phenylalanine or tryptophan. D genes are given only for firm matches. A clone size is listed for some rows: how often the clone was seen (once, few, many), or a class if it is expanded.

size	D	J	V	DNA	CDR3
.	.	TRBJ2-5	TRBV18	TGTGCCAGCTCACCACCGGTCCGGGAGACCCAGTACTTC	CASSPPVRETQYF
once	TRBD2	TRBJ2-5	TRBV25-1	TGTGCCAGCAGTCCGATAGCGGGAGTAAAAGAGACCCAGTACTTC	CASSPIAGVKETQYF
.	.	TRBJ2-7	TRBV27	TGTGCCAGCCGCAAAGTGGGAGTCGGGTACGAGCAGTACTTC	CASRKVGVGYEQYF
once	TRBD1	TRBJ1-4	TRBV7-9	TGTGCCAGCAGCTCACCTCGAGACAGGGATGCTAATGAAAAACTGTTTTTT	CASSSPRDRDANEKLFF
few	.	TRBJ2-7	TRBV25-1	TGTGCCAGCAGTGGCGGAGAGGGATCCTACGAGCAGTACTTC	CASSGGEGSYEQYF
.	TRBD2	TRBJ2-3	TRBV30	TGTGCCTGGAGCACTAGCGGGCCTACAGATACGCAGTATTTT	CAWSTSGPTDTQYF
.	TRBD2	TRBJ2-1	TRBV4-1	TGCGCCAGCAGCCATCCAGCGGGAGGGTTCAATGAGCAGTTCTTC	CASSHPAGGFNEQFF
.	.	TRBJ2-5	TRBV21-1	TGTGCCAGCAACAAAGTCCTTCACAGGAACCAAGAGACCCAGTACTTC	CASNKVLHRNQETQYF
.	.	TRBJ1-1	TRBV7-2	TGTGCCAGCAGCTTTGGGGGCCTGAACACTGAAGCTTTCTTT	CASSFGGLNTEAFF
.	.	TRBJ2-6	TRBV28	TGTGCCAGCAGTTCGGAACAGACTGGGGCCAACGTCCTGACTTTC	CASSSEQTGANVLTF
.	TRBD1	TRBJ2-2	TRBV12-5	TGTGCTAGTGGGGTCCCGGGACAGGGGATATTCACCGGGGAGCTGTTTTTT	CASGVPGQGIFTGELFF
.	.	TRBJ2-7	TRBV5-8	TGTGCCAGCAGCCTACCTGGCAGGGATGGTGACGAGCAGTACTTC	CASSLPGRDGDEQYF
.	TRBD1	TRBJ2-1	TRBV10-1	TGCGCCAGCAGTACACAGGGGGAACGGGGTGAGCAGTTCTTC	CASSTQGERGEQFF
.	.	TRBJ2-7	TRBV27	TGTGCCAGCAGTTTAATTTGGGGGTTGCGGGGCGAGCAGTACTTC	CASSLIWGLRGEQYF
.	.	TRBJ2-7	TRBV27	TGTGCCAGCAGTTTTTCGCGGCTAATTGACTACGAGCAGTACTTC	CASSFSRLIDYEQYF
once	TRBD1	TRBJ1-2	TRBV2	TGTGCCAGCAGTGAGGGGACAGGGGTATACTATGGCTACACCTTC	CASSEGTGVYYGYTF
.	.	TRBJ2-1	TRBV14	TGTGCCAGCAGCCAAGACAGTCCAATCCGGCAGTTCTTC	CASSQDSPIRQFF
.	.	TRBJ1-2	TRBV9	TGTGCCAGCAGCGCCCCACAGTATGGCTACACCTTC	CASSAPQYGYTF
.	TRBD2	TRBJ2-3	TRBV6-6	TGTGCCAGCAATTCAAGACTAGCGGGAGTTGATACGCAGTATTTT	CASNSRLAGVDTQYF
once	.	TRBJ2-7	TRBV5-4	TGTGCCAGCAGCGGGGGGGCTTGGGGTTTTGAGGACGAGCAGTACTTC	CASSGGAWGFEDEQYF
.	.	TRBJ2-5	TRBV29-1	TGCAGCGCGGGGGTAAAAGAGACCCAGTACTTC	CSAGVKETQYF
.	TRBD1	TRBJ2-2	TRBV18	TGTGCCAGCTCACCACGGACAGGGGCGGAGAACACCGGGGAGCTGTTTTTT	CASSPRTGAENTGELFF
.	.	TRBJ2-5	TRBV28	TGTGCCAGCAGTTTACAGGGGCAAGAGACCCAGTACTTC	CASSLQGQETQYF
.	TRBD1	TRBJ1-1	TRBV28	TGTGCCAGCACAGGGGGCGCTGGGAACACTGAAGCTTTCTTT	CASTGGAGNTEAFF
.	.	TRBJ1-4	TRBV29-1	TGCAGCCTTGCCACGGGGGACTTTGAAAAACTGTTTTTT	CSLATGDFEKLFF
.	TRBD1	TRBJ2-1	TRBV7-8	TGTGCCAGCAGCCTAGCCGGACAGGGAGTAAGGCAGTTCTTC	CASSLAGQGVRQFF
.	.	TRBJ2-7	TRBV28	TGTGCCAGCAGTTTAGGAAGGGGGATCTACGAGCAGTACTTC	CASSLGRGIYEQYF
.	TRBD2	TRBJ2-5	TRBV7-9	TGTGCCAGCAGCTGGGGCGGTATAGCGGGAGTAGGGAAGGAGACCCAGTACTTC	CASSWGGIAGVGKETQYF
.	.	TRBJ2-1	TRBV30	TGTGCCTGGAAGTCGTGGGGCAGGTCAGGCGATGAGCAGTTCTTC	CAWKSWGRSGDEQFF
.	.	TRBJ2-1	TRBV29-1	TGCAGCGTTCTGTCCCCTAGCGACAATGAGCAGTTCTTC	CSVLSPSDNEQFF
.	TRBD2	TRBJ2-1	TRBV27	TGTGCCAGCAGTTCCTTGGGGGGGGATGAGCAGTTCTTC	CASSSLGGDEQFF
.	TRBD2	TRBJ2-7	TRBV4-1	TGCGCCAGCAGCCTTGGAGCGGGAGCTGGGTCCTACGAGCAGTACTTC	CASSLGAGAGSYEQYF
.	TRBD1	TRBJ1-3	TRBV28	TGTGCCAGCAGTTCTTTACAGGGGGGAAACACCATATATTTT	CASSSLQGGNTIYF
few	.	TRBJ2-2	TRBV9	TGTGCCAGCAGCACAACAGGGCAAACCGGGGAGCTGTTTTTT	CASSTTGQTGELFF
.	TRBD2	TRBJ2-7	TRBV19	TGTGCCAGTAGTCCCTCGACTAGCGGTATTATTTACGAGCAGTACTTC	CASSPSTSGIIYEQYF
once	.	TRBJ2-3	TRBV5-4	TGTGCCAGCAGCTTGGGTTCCAGGGACACAGATACGCAGTATTTT	CASSLGSRDTDTQYF
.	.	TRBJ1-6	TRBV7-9	TGTGCCAGCTCCTCGGGGAGCTCCTATAATTCACCCCTCCACTTT	CASSSGSSYNSPLHF
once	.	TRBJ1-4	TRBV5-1	TGCGCCAGCAGCCCGCAGGGGTCGGGTGAAAAACTGTTTTTT	CASSPQGSGEKLFF
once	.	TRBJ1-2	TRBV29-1	TGCAGCGCCGGACAGACTAACTATGGCTACACCTTC	CSAGQTNYGYTF
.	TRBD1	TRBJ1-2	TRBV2	TGTGCCAGCAGCCGGACAGGCCGCTATGGCTACACCTTC	CASSRTGRYGYTF
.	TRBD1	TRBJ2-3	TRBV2	TGTGCCAGCAGTTTGGAGGGACAGGGGAGCGATACGCAGTATTTT	CASSLEGQGSDTQYF
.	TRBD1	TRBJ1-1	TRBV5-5	TGTGCCAGCAGCTTCCGGACAGGGCCCACTGAAGCTTTCTTT	CASSFRTGPTEAFF
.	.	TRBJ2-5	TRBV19	TGTGCCAGTAGTACGGATCACTTCGGGGTACCGGAGACCCAGTACTTC	CASSTDHFGVPETQYF
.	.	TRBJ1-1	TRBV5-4	TGTGCCAGCAGCTTCCAGGGGAACACTGAAGCTTTCTTT	CASSFQGNTEAFF
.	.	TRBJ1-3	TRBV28	TGTGCCAGCAGTCGTCCGAGCTCTGGAAACACCATATATTTT	CASSRPSSGNTIYF
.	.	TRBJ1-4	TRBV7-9	TGTGCCAGCAGCTTAGACGTTTTCGGGGAAAAACTGTTTTTT	CASSLDVFGEKLFF